These 22 T cell receptor beta chains originate from one sample sequenced in a study of technical replicates of blood from several donors (dated by TCRdb to 2016 to 2017). The library was produced with the immunoSEQ multiplex PCR assay. TCRdb took this table from immuneACCESS and kept in-frame rearrangements with V and J called. Such tables lack part of the clones; where checked against another copy, unresolved V genes explain under half of the gap, and the rest is unexplained. Here the sample has nearly 70,000 clones; about 90% occur a single time. Clones ranked in the top ten supply about 0.4% of the sample. The material sequenced was T cells isolated from PBMCs. These TCRs come from a human donor in good health.

This chain joins TRBV19 and TRBJ1-2; 7 positions agree with TRBD1. The CDR3 covers 13 residues. V lost 5 bases, J lost 2 bases, and 2 bases stayed unmatched. The germline CDR1 and CDR2 sequences are LNHDA and SQIVND (reference sequence). For the CDR3, the DNA is TGTGCCAGTAGTTCGGACAGGAACTATGGCTACACCTTC. Translating gives CASSSDRNYGYTF. Full variable domain (remainder filled in from reference TRBV19 and TRBJ1-2): DGGITQSPKYLFRKEGQNVTLSCEQNLNHDAMYWYRQDPGQGLRLIYYSQIVNDFQKGDIAEGYSVSREKKESFPLTVTSAQKNPTAFYLCASSSDRNYGYTFGSGTRLTVV.

The chain is built from TRBV7-2 and TRBJ2-7; D not certain. CDR1 SGHTA and CDR2 FQGNSA come from the germline V gene. The CDR3 runs to 11 residues. V dropped 5 bases and J dropped 3 bases, with 5 bases sitting between them. The chain's CDR3 is CASSPLYEQYF. CDR3 DNA: TGTGCCAGCAGCCCCCTCTACGAGCAGTACTTC.

This rearrangement joins TRBV5-6 to TRBJ2-3; 7 nucleotides agree with TRBD2. The V gene end was trimmed by 4 bases and the J gene end by 0 bases; junction bases not matched to a gene: 5. This CDR3 has 15 residues. Germline loops: CDR1 SGHDT, CDR2 YYEEEE. CDR3 protein: CASSAVGGSTDTQYF. Written as DNA, the CDR3 is TGTGCCAGCAGCGCGGTCGGGGGGAGCACAGATACGCAGTATTTT.

This chain connects TRBV10-3 to TRBJ2-1; TRBD1 is a possible D gene (6 bases). Germline V CDR1 and CDR2: ENHRY, SYGVKD. The CDR3 totals 14 residues. The ends were cut back, 6 bases at V and 6 bases at J, with 15 bases in the middle. CDR3 loop: CAISEQGNSNEQFF. DNA for the CDR3: TGTGCCATCAGCGAACAGGGTAACAGCAATGAGCAGTTCTTC.

The V call is TRBV9, the J call TRBJ2-1; TRBD2 matches 9 bases. The V and J ends lost 3 bases and 0 bases, in that order; junction bases with no gene match: 7. Germline-derived CDR1 and CDR2 are SGDLS and YYNGEE. There are 17 residues in the CDR3. DNA for the CDR3: TGTGCCAGCAGCGCCCTAGCGCGGGAGGGCTCCTACAATGAGCAGTTCTTC. Amino acid sequence: CASSALAREGSYNEQFF.

The CDR3: CASSQDNLPSDSSFYEQYF. CDR3 in DNA: TGTGCCAGCAGCCAAGACAACCTACCCTCGGACAGTTCCTTTTACGAGCAGTACTTC. J is TRBJ2-7 and V is TRBV4-2, with TRBD1 as a possible D gene (6 bases). The V gene's germline CDR1 is LGHNA and CDR2 YNFKEQ. Trimming shortened V by 0 bases and J by 4 bases, and 25 bases separated the two germline ends. This CDR3 contains 19 residues.

V gene TRBV28 combines with J gene TRBJ1-1; the match to TRBD1 covers 9 bases. Germline V lookup: CDR1 MDHEN, CDR2 SYDVKM. CDR3 length: 15 residues. V gave up 2 bases and J gave up 5 bases; unmatched junction bases: 6. The CDR3 here is CASSLAGTGHTEAFF. The CDR3 DNA sequence: TGTGCCAGCAGTTTAGCTGGGACAGGGCATACTGAAGCTTTCTTT.

This clone appeared a few times. This chain joins TRBV4-1 and TRBJ1-1; possibly TRBD1 for D (5 bases). Between the trimmed V and J ends, which lost 5 bases and 2 bases, there was a span of 9 bases. The CDR3 extends over 13 amino acids. Germline V gives CDR1 MGHRA, CDR2 YSYEKL. In nucleotides, the CDR3 is TGCGCCAGCAGCACGCAGGGTAACACTGAAGCTTTCTTT. Its protein is CASSTQGNTEAFF.

This clone was detected only a few times. The CDR3 here is CASIPGQGVGTEAFF. As DNA, the CDR3 is TGTGCCAGCATCCCGGGACAGGGGGTTGGTACTGAAGCTTTCTTT. The chain combines TRBV25-1 with TRBJ1-1, with 11 nucleotides matching TRBD1. Germline values: CDR1 MGHDK, CDR2 SYGVNS. Losses at the gene ends were 7 bases for V and 5 bases for J; bases not matched to a gene: 9. The CDR3 has 15 residues.

The genes are TRBV11-2 and TRBJ2-7; 10 bases agree with TRBD1. Germline V gene lookup returns CDR1 SGHAT and CDR2 FQNNGV. The length of the CDR3 is 16 residues. J gave up 4 bases and V 4 bases, and 10 bases lay outside the gene matches. The CDR3 region has the DNA TGTGCCAGCAGCTGGGGGACGGGGACAGGGGAATACGAGCAGTACTTC. It translates to CASSWGTGTGEYEQYF.

This clone occurred once. The chain uses TRBV2 and TRBJ2-1; 10 positions match TRBD2. From germline, CDR1 is SNHLY and CDR2 FYNNEI. The CDR3 has 17 residues. The ends lost 8 bases at V and 0 bases at J; junction bases unmatched: 10. The CDR3 DNA follows: TGTGCCAGCCAACCGGGACTAGCGACTAACTCCTACAATGAGCAGTTCTTC. Translated, it gives CASQPGLATNSYNEQFF.

The chain's CDR3 is CASSFVQGYGYTF. The CDR3 DNA sequence: TGTGCCAGCAGTTTCGTACAGGGGTATGGCTACACCTTC. The chain carries TRBV27 and TRBJ1-2; 7 nucleotides line up with TRBD1. Germline V gene lookup returns CDR1 MNHEY and CDR2 SMNVEV (reference sequence). V shed 3 bases and J 5 bases; nucleotides not matched to a gene: 3. The CDR3 is 13 amino acids.

The gene calls are TRBV5-6 and TRBJ2-3; 10 bases match TRBD2. Germline V gives CDR1 SGHDT, CDR2 YYEEEE. The ends lost 0 bases at V and 6 bases at J; junction bases unmatched: 4. The CDR3 contains 15 residues. The CDR3 is CASSLALAGIDTQYF. The CDR3 bases are TGTGCCAGCAGCTTGGCACTAGCGGGAATCGATACGCAGTATTTT.

The chain links TRBV2 to TRBJ2-1; D remains ambiguous. V gave up 7 bases and J gave up 0 bases, with 13 bases separating them. CDR3 length: 15 residues. Germline V CDR1 and CDR2: SNHLY, FYNNEI. The DNA of the CDR3 is TGTGCCAGCATCGTGACGAGGAGCTCCTACAATGAGCAGTTCTTC. As protein: CASIVTRSSYNEQFF.

The chain has TRBV11-3 and TRBJ2-7; no clear D. V lost 4 bases to trimming and J lost 3 bases, with 4 bases between them. The germline V gene encodes CDR1 SGHNT and CDR2 YENEEA. This CDR3 is built from 11 residues. The CDR3 DNA follows: TGTGCCAGCAGCTACATCTACGAGCAGTACTTC. This sequence encodes CASSYIYEQYF. Filled out from reference TRBV11-3 and TRBJ2-7, the complete variable domain reads EAGVVQSPRYKIIEKKQPVAFWCNPISGHNTLYWYLQNLGQGPELLIRYENEEAVDDSQLPKDRFSAERLKGVDSTLKIQPAELGDSAVYLCASSYIYEQYFGPGTRLTVT.

V and J are TRBV5-8 and TRBJ1-1, with D hard to call. This CDR3 contains 12 residues. V lost 2 bases and J lost 5, with 7 bases in between. The germline CDR1 and CDR2 sequences are SGHTS and YDEGEE. The DNA for the CDR3 is TGTGCCAGCAGCTTCTATTGGACTGAAGCTTTCTTT. Protein: CASSFYWTEAFF.

The rearrangement joins TRBV6-1 to TRBJ2-7; a possible D gene is TRBD1 (6 bases). The V end was cut by 7 bases, the J end by 8 bases, with 12 bases between. This CDR3 comprises 11 residues. Germline CDR1 is MNHNS and CDR2 is SASEGT. CDR3 amino acids: CASKGTLQQYF. CDR3 bases: TGTGCCAGCAAGGGGACACTGCAGCAGTACTTC.

The chain employs TRBV7-8 and TRBJ2-3, with 11 bases that match TRBD2. The trim removed 5 bases at V and 2 bases at J, leaving 6 bases unmatched. Per germline, CDR1 SGHVS and CDR2 FQNEAQ. The CDR3 has 16 residues. As DNA, the CDR3 is TGTGCCAGCAGCCCTAGACTAGCGGGAACCACAGATACGCAGTATTTT. It specifies CASSPRLAGTTDTQYF.

The chain employs TRBV28 and TRBJ1-5; D is unresolved. The V gene lost 3 bases and the J gene lost 10 bases, with 10 bases spanning the gap. Germline V gene sequence: CDR1 MDHEN, CDR2 SYDVKM. The CDR3 sequence is 12 residues long. CDR3 amino acids: CASSFPPGPQHF. The CDR3 region has the DNA TGTGCCAGCAGTTTCCCCCCAGGACCCCAGCATTTT. Combining the CDR3 with reference TRBV28 and TRBJ1-5 gives the whole variable domain DVKVTQSSRYLVKRTGEKVFLECVQDMDHENMFWYRQDPGLGLRLIYFSYDVKMKEKGDIPEGYSVSREKKERFSLILESASTNQTSMYLCASSFPPGPQHFGDGTRLSIL.

V usage is TRBV19 and J usage is TRBJ2-7; possible D gene TRBD2, 6 bases. V was clipped by 7 bases and J by 7 bases, with 14 bases between them. The germline V gene has CDR1 LNHDA and CDR2 SQIVND (reference sequence). This CDR3 is 12 amino acids long. CDR3 in amino acids: CASTGGAGEQYF. The CDR3 region has the DNA TGTGCCAGTACCGGTGGGGCGGGGGAGCAGTACTTC.

CDR3 sequence: CAWSVEIANYGYTF. In DNA, the CDR3 is TGTGCCTGGAGTGTGGAGATAGCTAACTATGGCTACACCTTC. The chain carries TRBV30 and TRBJ1-2; D is uncertain. The CDR3 has 14 amino acids. CDR1 and CDR2 from the germline V gene are GTSNPN and SVGIG (reference sequence). The V end was cut by 0 bases, the J end by 0 bases, with 8 bases between.

The V gene is TRBV4-2, the J gene TRBJ1-5; D not certain. V was trimmed by 0 bases and J by 2 bases, leaving 8 bases between them. This CDR3 is built from 15 residues. In germline, CDR1 is LGHNA, CDR2 YNFKEQ. The CDR3 sequence is CASSQDRRGNQPQHF. CDR3 DNA: TGTGCCAGCAGCCAAGATCGGCGGGGCAATCAGCCCCAGCATTTT.